This T cell receptor (beta chain) was documented in a study of cytomegalovirus exposure and HLA in healthy donors. Study results and limitations: A later analysis, which compared TCR beta chains of equal frequency, found the HLA-associated ones more clonally expanded.

As to this clone: The antigen is unknown.

CDR3 length: 14 amino acids. V lost 10 bases and J lost 4; bases outside the gene matches: 10. Germline CDR1 is MDHEN and CDR2 is SYDVKM. A multiplex PCR was run with 60 Vbeta primers and 13 Jbeta primers. This table comes from immunoSEQ multiplex PCR, and its TCRdb copy is limited to in-frame clones, with some not included. The sample includes about 140,000 clones, approximately 80% of them seen just once. The chain is built from TRBV28 and TRBJ1-5; 7 bases are a match to TRBD1. This clonotype was sampled from a male donor in good health and CMV-seropositive. The sequencing input was PBMCs. CDR3: CATFRGTGNQPQHF. The CDR3 DNA sequence: TGTGCCACCTTCAGGGGGACGGGAAATCAGCCCCAGCATTTT.